This T cell receptor beta chain came from a study of vaccination and CD4 T cells after COVID-19. Study details: The convalescents comprised six males and four females, two of them Hispanic. Median time from COVID diagnosis to post-COVID sampling was about 100 days (35 to 161). Post-vaccination specimens were collected at a median of roughly 65 days following dose two (range 14 to 241). The study, taken as a whole, reports: Convalescent patients had a median about 88% of post-vaccine SARS-CoV-2-reactive clones that were detected only after vaccination, not before it.

Concerning this clonotype itself: Its cognate antigen is unknown.

Sequenced with the Oncomine TCR Beta short-read assay was DNA taken from cultured CD4+ T cells. TCRdb reprocessed the PCR reads with MiXCR, giving one entry per CDR3 protein. The table lists 20,000 to 25,000 distinct CDR3 sequences, around 48% of them singletons. Treatment noted: approximately nine-day PBMC culture with coronavirus spike peptide pools or control peptides (ViraFEST assay). The CDR3 is 13 amino acids. The V end lost 2 bases, the J end lost 1 base, and 5 bases lay between the germline ends. Germline V gene lookup returns CDR1 MNHEY and CDR2 SVGAGI. This chain joins TRBV6-5 and TRBJ2-5; the D gene is possibly TRBD2 (5 bases). The sample was CD4+ T cells from blood, cultured in vitro. The receptor was isolated from a human donor who had recovered from COVID-19. CDR3 in amino acids: CASSYGLQETQYF. CDR3 coding DNA: TGTGCCAGCAGTTACGGACTCCAAGAGACCCAGTACTTC.